Shown below are 10 T cell receptor beta chains from a single sample sequenced in a study of cytomegalovirus exposure and HLA in healthy donors. The repertoire was sequenced with immunoSEQ multiplex PCR; TCRdb's copy has only in-frame clones and lacks some. The sample lists 250,000 to 300,000 clones; around 89% were seen once. The specimen was PBMCs. These receptors all stem from a woman between 18 and 29 years old in good health and CMV-seronegative.

The table lists this clone with a count of one. This chain links TRBV9 with TRBJ1-1; TRBD1 might be the D (6 bases). Trimming took 4 bases from V and 3 from J, leaving 16 bases between them. The V gene's germline CDR1 is SGDLS and CDR2 YYNGEE. CDR3 size: 15 residues. CDR3 sequence: CASSLPGTRHTEAFF. The CDR3 coding sequence is TGTGCCAGCAGCTTACCCGGGACAAGACACACTGAAGCTTTCTTT.

CDR3 protein: CASSQVWDSGVMGNEQFF. CDR3 coding DNA: TGCGCCAGCAGCCAAGTTTGGGATAGCGGGGTAATGGGGAATGAGCAGTTCTTC. The V gene is TRBV4-3, the J gene TRBJ2-1; 8 nucleotides line up with TRBD2. This CDR3 has 18 residues. The V and J ends lost 1 base and 7 bases, in that order; junction bases with no gene match: 15. Germline lookup yields CDR1 LGHNA and CDR2 YSLEER.

The chain uses TRBV7-9 and TRBJ1-5; TRBD1 matches at 9 bases. The CDR3 sequence is 17 residues long. The V gene's germline CDR1 is SEHNR and CDR2 FQNEAQ (reference sequence). The V and J ends lost 1 base and 0 bases, in that order; junction bases with no gene match: 4. CDR3 in amino acids: CASSLGDRAYSNQPQHF. In DNA form, the CDR3 reads TGTGCCAGCAGCTTAGGGGACAGGGCCTATAGCAATCAGCCCCAGCATTTT.

This clone has only one observation. This chain uses TRBV2 with TRBJ1-2, with a possible D match to TRBD1 (6 bases). CDR3 size: 16 residues. Deletions cut 3 bases from V and 5 bases from J, with 19 bases between. CDR1 is SNHLY, CDR2 FYNNEI, per germline. CDR3 coding DNA: TGTGCCAGCAGTGACCCCAGGGCAGGGGCAGGGTATGGCTACACCTTC. This codes for CASSDPRAGAGYGYTF.

The CDR3 protein is CASSPDPTAEEPQHF. The CDR3 DNA is TGTGCCAGCAGCCCCGACCCGACAGCCGAGGAGCCCCAGCATTTT. J is TRBJ1-5 and V is TRBV4-2; maybe TRBD1 (5 bases). There are 15 residues in the CDR3. V was clipped by 4 bases and J by 8 bases, with 18 bases between them. The germline V gene has CDR1 LGHNA and CDR2 YNFKEQ.

V usage is TRBV5-8 and J usage is TRBJ2-5, with 8 bases aligning to TRBD2. Germline V gene data show CDR1 as SGHTS and CDR2 as YDEGEE. The CDR3 runs 16 residues. After removal of 3 bases from V and 4 bases from J, the junction contained 11 bases not matched to a gene. CDR3 sequence: CASSYDRERGRETQYF. In nucleotides, the CDR3 is TGTGCCAGCAGCTATGATAGAGAGCGGGGGAGAGAGACCCAGTACTTC. Drawing the rest from reference TRBV5-8 and TRBJ2-5, the complete variable domain is EAGVTQSPTHLIKTRGQQATLRCSPISGHTSVYWYQQALGLGLQFLLWYDEGEERNRGNFPPRFSGRQFPNYSSELNVNALELEDSALYLCASSYDRERGRETQYFGPGTRLLVL.

The chain combines TRBV10-2 with TRBJ2-5; TRBD2 aligns across 8 bases. V gave up 7 bases and J gave up 5 bases; unmatched junction bases: 3. Germline values: CDR1 WSHSY, CDR2 SAAADI. This CDR3 is built from 12 residues. CDR3 nucleotides: TGCGCCAGCACCCGCGGGGGGGAGACCCAGTACTTC. Translating it yields CASTRGGETQYF.

This clone was counted only a few times. The gene calls are TRBV6-5 and TRBJ1-6, with TRBD1 matching 9 bases. The CDR3 spans 16 residues. From germline, CDR1 is MNHEY and CDR2 SVGAGI. J gave up 10 bases and V 2 bases, and 9 bases lay outside the gene matches. The CDR3, as DNA: TGTGCCAGCAGTTACACCCAACAGGGGGCAGGGTCACCCCTCCACTTT. Its protein is CASSYTQQGAGSPLHF.

This clone was counted a few times. The chain employs TRBV6-1 and TRBJ1-6; D call uncertain. Germline CDR1 and CDR2: MNHNS and SASEGT. Between the trimmed V and J ends, which lost 1 base and 11 bases, there was a span of 9 bases. The CDR3 totals 13 residues. CDR3 sequence: CASSEGLTTPLHF. CDR3 DNA sequence: TGTGCCAGCAGTGAAGGCCTAACGACACCCCTCCACTTT.

The CDR3 DNA is TGTGCCAGCAGCTTACTGGTTGCGCAAGAGACCCAGTACTTC. It specifies CASSLLVAQETQYF. The rearrangement joins TRBV7-6 to TRBJ2-5; no reliable D call. V lost 2 bases and J 2 bases, leaving 9 bases between the germline ends. This CDR3 spans 14 amino acids. The germline gives CDR1 SGHVS, CDR2 FNYEAQ.